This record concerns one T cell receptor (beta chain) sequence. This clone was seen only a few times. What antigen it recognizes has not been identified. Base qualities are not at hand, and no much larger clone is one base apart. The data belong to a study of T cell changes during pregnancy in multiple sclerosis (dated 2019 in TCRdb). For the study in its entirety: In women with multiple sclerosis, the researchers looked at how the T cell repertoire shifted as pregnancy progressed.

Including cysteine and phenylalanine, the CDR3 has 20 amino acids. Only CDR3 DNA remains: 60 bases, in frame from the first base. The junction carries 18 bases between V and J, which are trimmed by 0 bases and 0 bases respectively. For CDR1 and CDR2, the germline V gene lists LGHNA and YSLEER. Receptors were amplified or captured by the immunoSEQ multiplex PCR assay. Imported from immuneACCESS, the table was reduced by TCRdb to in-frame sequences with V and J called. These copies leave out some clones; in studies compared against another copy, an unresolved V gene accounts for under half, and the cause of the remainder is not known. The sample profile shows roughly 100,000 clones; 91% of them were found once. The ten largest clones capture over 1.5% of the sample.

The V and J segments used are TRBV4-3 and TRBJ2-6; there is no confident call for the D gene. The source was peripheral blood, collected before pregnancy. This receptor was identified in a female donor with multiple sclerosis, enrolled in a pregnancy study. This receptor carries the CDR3 CASSQESRLAVYSGANVLTF. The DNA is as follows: TGCGCCAGCAGCCAAGAATCCCGATTGGCGGTGTACTCTGGGGCCAACGTCCTGACTTTC.